This T cell receptor (beta chain) was captured by sequencing in a study of control samples from healthy donors and cancer patients. Generated by immunoSEQ multiplex PCR, the TCRdb table keeps only in-frame clones and is missing some. The sample yields 75,000 to 90,000 clones, 70% to 90% seen once. This CDR3 contains 15 residues. The V and J ends lost 2 bases and 7 bases respectively, with 12 bases between them. CDR1 is MNHNS and CDR2 is SASEGT in the germline V gene. This sequence originates from a woman aged 35 to 49 in good health. The chain combines TRBV6-1 with TRBJ1-6; D gene uncertain. The sample comprised blood. This CDR3 reads CASSEQEPGNSPLHF. The CDR3 DNA sequence: TGTGCCAGCAGTGAACAGGAACCTGGCAATTCACCCCTCCACTTT.